The rows below give T cell receptor beta chains drawn from one sample of a study of T-cell reconstitution after alpha-beta-depleted transplantation in children. Each CDR3 protein gets one entry after TCRdb re-called the PCR reads with MiXCR. The sample has some 500,000 distinct CDR3 sequences, roughly 33% seen once. This specimen consisted of PBMCs from the stem cell graft donor, obtained from the stem cell graft. Receptor source: a human donor who donated a stem cell graft to a child with aplastic anemia. Both conserved end residues are trimmed from each CDR3. Size values are once, few and many counts, or a class for expanded clones, and some rows have none.

-,TRBJ2-5,TRBV4-3,ASSQEVGRRAQY
-,TRBJ2-1,TRBV12-3/TRBV12-4,ASRLSGGNEQF
-,TRBJ1-1,TRBV30,AWSKGERAEAF
few,TRBJ1-1,TRBV29-1,SAGQGTHTEAF
few,TRBJ2-7,TRBV7-2,ASSQRESHEQY
few,TRBJ2-2,TRBV4-2,ASSPRLTGGYTGELF
-,TRBJ1-2,TRBV7-2,ASSLGGIGSNYGYT
-,TRBJ2-5,TRBV5-1,ASSLDRTLGTQY
-,TRBJ1-1,TRBV19,ASQSRGSFLNTEAF
few,TRBJ2-1,TRBV7-9,ASSLTGSYSYNEQF
-,TRBJ2-3,TRBV20-1,SAKASGGYPLTYTDTQY
-,TRBJ2-2,TRBV30,AWSVQRTSGLNTGELF
-,TRBJ2-1,TRBV20-1,SAVGNEQF
-,TRBJ2-7,TRBV6-1,ASRDSASYEQY
-,TRBJ2-1,TRBV7-9,ASSLVPQRSSYNEQF
-,TRBJ2-3,TRBV6-6,ASSRIAQY
few,TRBJ1-1,TRBV6-1,ASDQVGRGTLGRTEAF
once,TRBJ2-7,TRBV19,ASSRQGRYEQY
few,TRBJ2-5,TRBV12-3/TRBV12-4,ASSLPSGGYQETQY
-,TRBJ2-1,TRBV4-2,ASSQSGLAGANEQF
-,TRBJ2-1,TRBV20-1,SARDEASGRYEQF
few,TRBJ2-3,TRBV20-1,SARLSGRLTDTQY
-,TRBJ2-7,TRBV28,ASRVQKLSTSGSPYEQY
-,TRBJ1-1,TRBV9,ASSVAPSKGHTEAF
once,TRBJ2-1,TRBV4-3,ASSQDRGRASYNEQF
-,TRBJ1-1,TRBV12-3/TRBV12-4,ASSFSRDTEAF
few,TRBJ1-1,TRBV19,ASSKSGGTEAF
-,TRBJ1-2,TRBV29-1,SVEYGPSYGYT
-,TRBJ1-1,TRBV20-1,SAREVLQVDTEAF
-,TRBJ2-7,TRBV20-1,SAPDVDYEQY
-,TRBJ2-3,TRBV10-2,ASSEQGDTQY
-,TRBJ1-1,TRBV7-2,ASSRRQGTTFYTEAF
few,TRBJ1-6,TRBV5-1,ASSLQQDGELLH
-,TRBJ1-2,TRBV20-1,SARGQSLHYGYT
-,TRBJ1-1,TRBV20-1,SARNIARALNTEAF
-,TRBJ2-1,TRBV29-1,SAGDSSYNEQF
-,TRBJ2-7,TRBV20-1,SARDPLMGAYSYEQY
-,TRBJ2-1,TRBV11-2,ASSLDYSGSSYNEQF
-,TRBJ1-2,TRBV13,ASSLREMLYGYT
-,TRBJ2-1,TRBV10-3,AISRSSYNEQF
-,TRBJ1-1,TRBV9,ASSPHDRTPTEAF
-,TRBJ2-1,TRBV18,ASSPPGGRAVVSGSYNEQF
-,TRBJ1-4,TRBV15,ATSTPGQGAGANEKLF
-,TRBJ2-1,TRBV5-1,ASSRGLAGVLEQF
many,TRBJ2-1,TRBV20-1,SARDNEQF
few,TRBJ2-3,TRBV7-8,ASSRPEVVDTQY
-,TRBJ1-5,TRBV20-1,SASLLINQPQH
few,TRBJ2-1,TRBV25-1,ASSDLAGVLGDEQF